Each of the 13 T cell receptor beta chains below was sequenced from the same sample in a study of metastatic and nonmetastatic thyroid tumors. Not a single patient had been given any form of treatment at any point before undergoing thyroid surgery. TCRdb re-called the PCR reads with MiXCR. The data contain fewer than 20,000 clones, 25% of them singletons. Material: adjacent normal tissue. These TCRs come from a female donor with papillary thyroid cancer or a benign thyroid nodule (not recorded which). Some clones in this sample may be carry-over from other donors' samples.

This clone was picked up a small number of times. CDR3 nucleotides: TGCAGTGCTAGAGAGGCGACCAGCCTTCGTTCACCCCTCCACTTT. This encodes CSAREATSLRSPLHF. The chain is built from TRBV20-1 and TRBJ1-6; no clear D gene. This CDR3 is built from 15 residues. With 0 bases removed from V and 9 bases from J, the gap between germline ends came to 15 bases. Germline CDR1 is DFQATT and CDR2 is SNEGSKA (reference sequence).

The V and J genes are TRBV5-1 and TRBJ2-1; 11 bases are shared with TRBD2. With V trimmed by 3 bases and J by 4 bases, 9 bases remained unmatched. This CDR3 spans 17 amino acids. Germline loops: CDR1 SGHRS, CDR2 YFSETQ. CDR3 loop: CASSSGLAGTLYNEQFF. The CDR3 DNA reads as TGCGCCAGCAGCTCCGGACTAGCGGGTACATTATACAATGAGCAGTTCTTC.

The CDR3 here is CASSPRGGTSGVLLAKNIQYF. The CDR3 DNA sequence: TGTGCCAGCAGCCCCCGAGGGGGGACTAGCGGGGTGCTACTAGCCAAAAACATTCAGTACTTC. The chain is built from TRBV11-2 and TRBJ2-4; 13 positions agree with TRBD2. Germline values: CDR1 SGHAT, CDR2 FQNNGV. J gave up 0 bases and V 5 bases, and 16 bases lay outside the gene matches. The CDR3 has 21 residues.

This clone was seen more than once but under ten times. The rearrangement links TRBV12-3 or TRBV12-4 to TRBJ2-1, with 9 bases identical to TRBD2. The CDR3 is made up of 14 amino acids. The V and J ends lost 7 bases and 3 bases, in that order; junction bases with no gene match: 4. The CDR3 region is CASKAGGHYNEQFF. The CDR3 DNA reads TGTGCCAGCAAGGCGGGAGGGCACTACAATGAGCAGTTCTTC.

Worth noting for this clone: At one end the junction does not follow the germline gene, possibly because of a read error. The chain joins TRBV2 to TRBJ2-7; D might be TRBD1 (5 bases). Germline-derived CDR1 and CDR2 are SNHLY and FYNNEI. The CDR3 spans 12 residues. The CDR3 spells CASNRTPYEHYF. Here the CDR3 DNA reads TGTGCCAGCAACAGGACCCCCTACGAGCATTACTTC. Together with reference TRBV2 and TRBJ2-7, the CDR3 gives the full variable domain: EPEVTQTPSHQVTQMGQEVILRCVPISNHLYFYWYRQILGQKVEFLVSFYNNEISEKSEIFDDQFSVERPDGSNFTLKIRSTKLEDSAMYFCASNRTPYEHYFGPGTRLTVT.

A few counts support this clone. V is TRBV20-1 and J is TRBJ2-7, with 15 positions matching TRBD2. Germline assignment: CDR1 DFQATT and CDR2 SNEGSKA (reference sequence). The CDR3 consists of 16 residues. J was trimmed by 5 bases and V by 6 bases; bases with no gene match: 11. CDR3 bases: TGCAGTGCCTGGACTAGCGGGAGGGTCCGCCGGGACGAGCAGTACTTC. This sequence encodes CSAWTSGRVRRDEQYF.

In this sample, this clone turned up many times. CDR3 coding DNA: TGTGCCAGCACCTTAGCGAGGGGGCCTCAGCCCCAGCATTTT. This gives the protein CASTLARGPQPQHF. The chain links TRBV28 to TRBJ1-5; 7 bases fit TRBD1. The CDR3 has 14 residues. Germline V gives CDR1 MDHEN, CDR2 SYDVKM. V gave up 7 bases and J gave up 6 bases; unmatched junction bases: 9.

In regard to this clone: This may be a read error: a much more frequent sequence differs by one nucleotide. In nucleotides, the CDR3 is TGTGCCAGCAGTGCCATGGGCCCCTTCGGCAATGAGCAGTTCTTC. Translation: CASSAMGPFGNEQFF. The chain is built from TRBV6-1 and TRBJ2-1; D unclear. The CDR3 covers 15 residues. In germline, CDR1 is MNHNS, CDR2 SASEGT. V dropped 4 bases and J dropped 6 bases, with 16 bases sitting between them.

The chain recombines TRBV2 with TRBJ2-4; 7 bases align to TRBD1. V was pared by 0 bases and J by 0 bases, with 11 bases of the junction left unmatched. This CDR3 has 19 amino acids. Looked up from germline, CDR1 is SNHLY and CDR2 is FYNNEI. The CDR3 DNA is TGTGCCAGCAGTGAAGCTTGGGCAGGGGGACCTATAGCCAAAAACATTCAGTACTTC. Translation: CASSEAWAGGPIAKNIQYF.

The rearrangement uses TRBV6-1 and TRBJ2-1; 8 nucleotides line up with TRBD2. This CDR3 is built from 15 residues. Germline V CDR1 and CDR2: MNHNS, SASEGT. With V trimmed by 6 bases and J by 7 bases, 11 bases remained unmatched. Here the CDR3 DNA reads TGTGCCAGCAGCCTACCGGGACTAGAGGGTAATGAGCAGTTCTTC. Translated: CASSLPGLEGNEQFF.

The chain has TRBV12-5 and TRBJ1-1, with 9 positions matching TRBD1. The CDR3 consists of 16 residues. Germline V lookup: CDR1 LGHNT, CDR2 FRNRAP. The ends lost 8 bases at V and 4 bases at J; junction bases unmatched: 14. The CDR3 here is CASCSAGQGFVTEAFF. The CDR3 DNA follows: TGTGCTAGTTGTTCTGCGGGACAGGGATTTGTCACTGAAGCTTTCTTT.

The chain has TRBV6-2 or TRBV6-3 and TRBJ2-5; 7 bases fit TRBD2. V dropped 2 bases and J dropped 3; count of bases not matched to a gene: 12. Per germline, CDR1 MNHEY and CDR2 SVGEGT. The CDR3 length is 17 residues. CDR3 region: CASSYEGRDWTKETQYF. The CDR3 DNA reads as TGTGCCAGCAGTTACGAAGGGAGGGACTGGACCAAAGAGACCCAGTACTTC.

CDR3 sequence (DNA): TGTGCCAGCAGGACTAGCGGGGCGGTCTCCTACGAGCAGTACTTC. It yields the protein CASRTSGAVSYEQYF. V gene TRBV6-1 combines with J gene TRBJ2-7; 11 bases map to TRBD2. Germline lookup yields CDR1 MNHNS and CDR2 SASEGT. This CDR3 contains 15 residues. J lost 0 bases, V lost 6 bases, and 4 bases had no gene match.